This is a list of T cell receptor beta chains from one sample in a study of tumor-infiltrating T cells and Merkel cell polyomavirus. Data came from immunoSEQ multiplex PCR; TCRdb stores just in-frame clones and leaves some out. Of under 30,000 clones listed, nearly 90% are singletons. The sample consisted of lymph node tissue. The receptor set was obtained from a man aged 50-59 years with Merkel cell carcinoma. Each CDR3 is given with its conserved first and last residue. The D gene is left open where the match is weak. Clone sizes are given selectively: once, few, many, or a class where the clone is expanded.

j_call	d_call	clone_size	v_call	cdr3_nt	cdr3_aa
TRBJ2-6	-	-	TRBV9	TGTGCCAGCAGCGGGCAACAGGGTAGAAGAGGCTCTGGGGCCAACGTCCTGACTTTC	CASSGQQGRRGSGANVLTF
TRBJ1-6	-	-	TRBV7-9	TGTGCCAGCAGCTTACCCCGGGGACCCCTCCACTTT	CASSLPRGPLHF
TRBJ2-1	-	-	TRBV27	TGTGCCAGCAGACTAGGAGCCACCAATGAGCAGTTCTTC	CASRLGATNEQFF
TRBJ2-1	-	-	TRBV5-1	TGCGCCAGCCACCCGGGGAGCCCCTACAATGAGCAGTTCTTC	CASHPGSPYNEQFF
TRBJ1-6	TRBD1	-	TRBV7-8	TGTGCCAGCATCAACGAAAAGGGACAGAATAATTCACCCCTCCACTTT	CASINEKGQNNSPLHF
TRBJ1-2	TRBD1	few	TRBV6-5	TGTGCCAGCAGTGGCACAGGGGGCGGGAATGGCTACACCTTC	CASSGTGGGNGYTF
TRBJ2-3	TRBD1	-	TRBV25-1	TGTGCCAGCAGTTCCCACAGGGGCCTGGGCACAGATACGCAGTATTTT	CASSSHRGLGTDTQYF
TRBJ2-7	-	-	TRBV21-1	TGTGCCAGCAGCGCAAGACTAGCGGGGGGGCCGTACGAGCAGTACTTC	CASSARLAGGPYEQYF
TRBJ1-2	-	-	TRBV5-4	TGTGCCAGCACTCTCGGGATGTCGAGGGGCTACACCTTC	CASTLGMSRGYTF
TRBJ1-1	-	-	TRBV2	TGTGCCAGCAGTGAAATGGGGCAGAACACTGAAGCTTTCTTT	CASSEMGQNTEAFF
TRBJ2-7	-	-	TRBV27	TGTGCCAGCAGTCCTTACTACGAGCAGTACTTC	CASSPYYEQYF
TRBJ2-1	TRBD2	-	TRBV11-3	TGTGCCAGCAGCTCAAGGTGGGGACTAGCGGGCGATGAGCAGTTCTTC	CASSSRWGLAGDEQFF
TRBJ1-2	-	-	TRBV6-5	TGTGTCAGCAGTTCGGGGGAAAAGGACACCTTC	CVSSSGEKDTF
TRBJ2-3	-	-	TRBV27	TGTGCCAGCACTCCAGGGCCGAGCACAGATACGCAGTATTTT	CASTPGPSTDTQYF
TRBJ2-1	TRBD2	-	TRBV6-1	TGTGCCAGCAGGGAGACTAGCGGGGGGTCCCGGGTTCAGTTCTTC	CASRETSGGSRVQFF
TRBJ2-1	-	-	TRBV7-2	TGTGCCAGCAGCTTAGTCACCAGGGTCCATGAGCAGTTCTTC	CASSLVTRVHEQFF
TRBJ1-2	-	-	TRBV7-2	TGTGCCAGCAGGCGAGGACAGTTTAATGGCTACACCTTC	CASRRGQFNGYTF
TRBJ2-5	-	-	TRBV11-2	TGTGCCAGCAGCAGGACAGTTCAAGAGACCCAGTACTTC	CASSRTVQETQYF
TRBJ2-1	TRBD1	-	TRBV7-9	TGTGCCAGCAGCTTAGTGTTCGGCCAGGGGGCTGGTAATGAGCAGTTCTTC	CASSLVFGQGAGNEQFF
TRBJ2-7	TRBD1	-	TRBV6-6	TGTGCCAGCAGTTACCCGGCAAGGACAGGGCCCAGAGAGCAGTACTTC	CASSYPARTGPREQYF
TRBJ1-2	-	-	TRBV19	TGTGCCAGTAGTATAGGGGGAGGAAAGGTCGGCTACACCTTC	CASSIGGGKVGYTF
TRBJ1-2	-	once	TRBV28	TGTGCCACCACCTACGGGGGGAACGGCTACACCTTC	CATTYGGNGYTF
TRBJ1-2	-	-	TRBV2	TGTGCCAGCAGTGATATCGGGTATGGCTACACCTTC	CASSDIGYGYTF
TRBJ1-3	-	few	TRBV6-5	TGTGCCAGCAGCAGTCCCGATATCTCTGGAAACACCATATATTTT	CASSSPDISGNTIYF
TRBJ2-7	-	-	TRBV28	TGTGCCAGCAGTTGGAGCTACGAGCAGTACTTC	CASSWSYEQYF
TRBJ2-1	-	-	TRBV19	TGTGCCAGTAGTAAGACTAGTAATTCCTACAATGAGCAGTTCTTC	CASSKTSNSYNEQFF
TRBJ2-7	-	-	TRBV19	TGTGCCTCCCGAGGGCAGCACACAACCTACGAGCAGTACTTC	CASRGQHTTYEQYF
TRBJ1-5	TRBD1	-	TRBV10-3	TGTGCCACCGGGACAGGGAGGGCTAGTGACAATCAGCCCCAGCATTTT	CATGTGRASDNQPQHF
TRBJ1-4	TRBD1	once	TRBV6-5	TGTGCCAGCAGTTACCAAGGGGGCGCGAATGAAAAACTGTTTTTT	CASSYQGGANEKLFF
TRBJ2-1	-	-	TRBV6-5	TGTGCCAGCGCCCGGCATGGGGGGGCGAATGAGCAGTTCTTC	CASARHGGANEQFF
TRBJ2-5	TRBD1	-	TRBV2	TGTGCCAGCAGCCCCCGCGCAGGGGGCATGGAGACCCAGTACTTC	CASSPRAGGMETQYF
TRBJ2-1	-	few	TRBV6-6	TGTGCCAGCAAGCTACCGGGGAATGAGCAGTTCTTC	CASKLPGNEQFF
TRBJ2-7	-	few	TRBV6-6	TGTGCCAGCAGACCGCAGGGGTACGAGCAGTACTTC	CASRPQGYEQYF
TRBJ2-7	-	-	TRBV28	TGTGCCAGCAGTTTACTACCCGCCAAGCAGTACTTC	CASSLLPAKQYF
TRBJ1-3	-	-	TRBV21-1	TGTGCCAGCAGCAAGGACAGGGGGCCTCCCTTGGGGGGAAACACCATATATTTT	CASSKDRGPPLGGNTIYF
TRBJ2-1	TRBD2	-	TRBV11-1	TGTGCCAGCAGCTTTCTAGCGGGGGGTAGCGACAATGAGCAGTTCTTC	CASSFLAGGSDNEQFF
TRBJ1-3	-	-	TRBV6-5	TGTGCCAGCAGTTACTCGAGGCTGAGCTCTGGAAACACCATATATTTT	CASSYSRLSSGNTIYF
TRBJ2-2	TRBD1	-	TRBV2	TGTGCCAGCACCCATCCCGGGACAGGGGTCAGGGAGCTGTTTTTT	CASTHPGTGVRELFF
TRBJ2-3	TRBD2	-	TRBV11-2	TGTGCCAGCAGCTCTTTGACTAGCGCCACAGATACGCAGTATTTT	CASSSLTSATDTQYF
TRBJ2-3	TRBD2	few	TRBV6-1	TGTGCCAGCAGTCTGGGAGGGGATACGCAGTATTTT	CASSLGGDTQYF
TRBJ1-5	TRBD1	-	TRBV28	TGTGCCAGCAGTTTAGGACAGGGATTTCGACAGCCCCAGCATTTT	CASSLGQGFRQPQHF
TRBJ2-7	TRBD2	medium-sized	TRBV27	TGTGCCAGCAGTGCGGGAGCGGGAGGGGCCCACTACGAGCAGTACTTC	CASSAGAGGAHYEQYF
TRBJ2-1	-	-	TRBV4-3	TGCGCCAGCAGCCAAGCCAAGCGGTTGAGCTCCTACAATGAGCAGTTCTTC	CASSQAKRLSSYNEQFF
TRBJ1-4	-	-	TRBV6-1	TGTGCCAGCACCCCCCGGGGGGCAACTAATGAAAAACTGCTTTTT	CASTPRGATNEKLLF
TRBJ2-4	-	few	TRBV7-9	TGTGCCAGCAGCACACAGGGATTAGCCAAAAACATTCAGTACTTC	CASSTQGLAKNIQYF
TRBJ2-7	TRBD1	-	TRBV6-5	TGTGCCAGCAGTACGGACAGGGGGCCTAACGAGCAGTACTTC	CASSTDRGPNEQYF
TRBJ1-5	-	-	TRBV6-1	TGTGCCAGCCTGGGGGGGGTTGGTCAGCCCCAGCATTTT	CASLGGVGQPQHF
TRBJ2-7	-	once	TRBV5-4	TGTGCCAGCAGCCAAGATTTAGGGGCCTACGAGCAGTACTTC	CASSQDLGAYEQYF
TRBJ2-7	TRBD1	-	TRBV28	TGTGCCAGCAGGGCGGGTGGTGGACAGGGCTCCGAGCAGTACTTC	CASRAGGGQGSEQYF
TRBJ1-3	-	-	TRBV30	TGTGCCTGGAGTGTTGGTGGTACGGCTGGAAACACCATATATTTT	CAWSVGGTAGNTIYF
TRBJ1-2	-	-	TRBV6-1	TGTGCCAGCAGTTCCGACGGGGGGTATGGCTACACCTTC	CASSSDGGYGYTF
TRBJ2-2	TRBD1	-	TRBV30	TGTGCCTACCTAACAGGGGCCGGGGAGCTGTTTTTT	CAYLTGAGELFF
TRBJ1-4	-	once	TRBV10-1	TGCGCCATCCAGGTCAAGAGGGTCACGAATGAAAAACTGTTTTTT	CAIQVKRVTNEKLFF
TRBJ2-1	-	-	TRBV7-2	TGTGCCAGCAGCTTAAGGATCGGGGGTTTAGGGGCGGGATACAATGAGCAGTTCTTC	CASSLRIGGLGAGYNEQFF
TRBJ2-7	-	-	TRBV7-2	TGTGCCAGCACTCCCTCCAGGGGTTCCTACGAGCAGTACTTC	CASTPSRGSYEQYF